Presented here are 17 T cell receptor beta chains from one specimen sequenced in a study of cytomegalovirus exposure and HLA in healthy donors. The PCR was carried out with 60 Vbeta primers and 13 Jbeta primers. Produced via immunoSEQ multiplex PCR; TCRdb's table is partial and in-frame only. The sample's table shows 50,000 or so clones. The sample was PBMCs. These TCRs come from a man between 35 and 55 years old in good health and CMV-seropositive.

The rearrangement links TRBV9 to TRBJ1-1; D unresolved. This CDR3 comprises 14 residues. The germline gives CDR1 SGDLS, CDR2 YYNGEE. V lost 8 bases and J lost 4, with 18 bases in between. The CDR3 bases are TGTGCCAGTAGCCCATCCCGGGTGGCCACTGAAGCTTTCTTT. Translated: CASSPSRVATEAFF.

The chain combines TRBV30 with TRBJ1-5; D unresolved. Trimming shortened V by 2 bases and J by 7 bases, and 12 bases separated the two germline ends. Germline loops: CDR1 GTSNPN, CDR2 SVGIG (reference sequence). This CDR3 has 13 amino acids. CDR3 region: CAWSREGVQPQHF. CDR3 coding DNA: TGTGCCTGGAGTCGGGAGGGTGTACAGCCCCAGCATTTT.

The chain joins TRBV7-2 to TRBJ1-1; possible D gene TRBD1, 5 bases. This CDR3 spans 13 amino acids. In germline, CDR1 is SGHTA, CDR2 FQGNSA. V gave up 3 bases and J gave up 3 bases, with 8 bases separating them. Here the CDR3 DNA reads TGTGCCAGCAGCTTCAGCAGGGACACTGAAGCTTTCTTT. Encoded protein: CASSFSRDTEAFF.

The chain recombines TRBV18 with TRBJ2-1, with 9 bases identical to TRBD2. Germline-derived CDR1 and CDR2 are KGHSH and LQKENI. The CDR3 spans 15 residues. Trimming cost V 6 bases and J 4 bases; bases outside gene matches: 7. The CDR3 loop is CASSPGGRAYNEQFF. As DNA, the CDR3 is TGTGCCAGCTCGCCAGGCGGGAGGGCTTACAATGAGCAGTTCTTC.

The rearrangement links TRBV7-9 to TRBJ1-6, with TRBD1 identical over 10 bases. Per germline, CDR1 SEHNR and CDR2 FQNEAQ (reference sequence). The CDR3 loop spans 15 amino acids. The V and J ends lost 1 base and 11 bases, in that order; junction bases with no gene match: 5. CDR3 amino acids: CASSLGGQGDTPLHF. CDR3 nucleotide sequence: TGTGCCAGCAGCTTAGGTGGACAGGGGGATACACCCCTCCACTTT.

The chain has TRBV19 and TRBJ1-2; tentatively, D is TRBD1 (6 bases). Germline V gene lookup returns CDR1 LNHDA and CDR2 SQIVND (reference sequence). This CDR3 is built from 14 residues. V dropped 4 bases and J dropped 7 bases, with 16 bases sitting between them. CDR3 sequence reads: CASSTTGLSSGYTF. DNA for the CDR3: TGTGCCAGTAGTACCACAGGGCTGTCGAGTGGCTACACCTTC.

The chain carries TRBV6-5 and TRBJ1-1; possibly TRBD1 for D (5 bases). Germline V gene data show CDR1 as MNHEY and CDR2 as SVGAGI. Trimming shortened V by 5 bases and J by 4 bases, and 14 bases separated the two germline ends. There are 14 residues in the CDR3. The CDR3 DNA sequence: TGTGCCAGCAGTGGGGATGGGGCAATCACTGAAGCTTTCTTT. Translating it yields CASSGDGAITEAFF.

The J gene is TRBJ2-6, the V gene TRBV9, with 10 bases identical to TRBD2. The CDR3 is 20 amino acids. V gave up 0 bases and J gave up 4 bases; unmatched junction bases: 13. Germline assignment: CDR1 SGDLS and CDR2 YYNGEE. The CDR3 DNA follows: TGTGCCAGCAGCGTAGAGGTGGATATTAGCGGGGGGTACGGGGCCAACGTCCTGACTTTC. Its protein product is CASSVEVDISGGYGANVLTF.

The chain has TRBV28 and TRBJ1-2, with a possible D match to TRBD1 (5 bases). The germline CDR1 and CDR2 sequences are MDHEN and SYDVKM. The CDR3 is 15 residues long. Deletions cut 7 bases from V and 0 bases from J, with 15 bases between. CDR3 nucleotides: TGTGCCAGCATCCCGGGCGCAGGGTCTAACTATGGCTACACCTTC. As protein: CASIPGAGSNYGYTF.

Comments on this clone: A read error may account for a junction end that differs from germline. CDR3: CASSQDEGVGTDKQYF. The CDR3 nucleotides read TGCGCCAGCAGCCAAGATGAGGGAGTGGGCACAGATAAGCAGTATTTT. V gene TRBV4-1 combines with J gene TRBJ2-3; tentative D call: TRBD2 (5 bases). The CDR3 has 16 amino acids. CDR1 and CDR2 from the germline V gene are MGHRA and YSYEKL.

The V and J genes are TRBV5-1 and TRBJ2-5; no firm D call. Trimming removed 4 bases from V and 4 bases from J, with 11 bases in between. CDR3 length: 13 amino acids. Germline V lookup: CDR1 SGHRS, CDR2 YFSETQ. The CDR3 DNA follows: TGCGCCAGCAGCCACTTAGTAGCAGAGACCCAGTACTTC. It encodes CASSHLVAETQYF.

This chain joins TRBV5-1 and TRBJ2-1; TRBD2 is a possible D gene (5 bases). This CDR3 comprises 15 residues. V was pared by 6 bases and J by 5 bases, with 18 bases between. The germline V gene has CDR1 SGHRS and CDR2 YFSETQ. CDR3 bases: TGCGCCAGCACCCAGGAAGACTACCTTGACAATGAGCAGTTCTTC. Translation gives CASTQEDYLDNEQFF.

The V gene is TRBV19, the J gene TRBJ1-1, with D hard to call. Per germline, CDR1 LNHDA and CDR2 SQIVND (reference sequence). Trimming took off 9 bases at V and 1 base at J, with 9 bases between the two ends. The CDR3 is made up of 12 amino acids. The CDR3 DNA sequence: TGTGCCAGCTTGGAGGGGAACACTGAAGCTTTCTTT. It specifies CASLEGNTEAFF.

V and J are TRBV21-1 and TRBJ1-2; the listed D gene, TRBD1, was not tested against the DNA. TRBV21-1 is a pseudogene. CDR3 size: 14 residues. The chain's CDR3 is CASSAGTKNYGYTF. The CDR3 coding sequence is TGTGCCAGCAGCGCCGGGACAAAGAACTATGGCTACACCTTC.

The chain has TRBV6-5 and TRBJ1-5; 8 positions match TRBD1. V lost 2 bases to trimming and J lost 2 bases; unmatched junction nucleotides: 2. The V gene's germline CDR1 is MNHEY and CDR2 SVGAGI. The CDR3 covers 15 residues. CDR3 nucleotide sequence: TGTGCCAGCAGTTACACAGGGGGAGGCAATCAGCCCCAGCATTTT. Translating it yields CASSYTGGGNQPQHF.

The gene calls are TRBV6-5 and TRBJ2-3; tentative D call: TRBD1 (5 bases). CDR1 and CDR2 (germline): MNHEY, SVGAGI. CDR3 length: 14 amino acids. V lost 6 bases, J lost 5 bases, and 15 bases lay in between. The CDR3 protein is CASRTGISGDTQYF. The CDR3 DNA reads as TGTGCCAGCAGAACAGGTATATCAGGAGATACGCAGTATTTT.

This chain joins TRBV28 and TRBJ2-2, with 10 bases that match TRBD2. This CDR3 has 18 residues. V was pared by 6 bases and J by 5 bases, with 15 bases of the junction left unmatched. Germline values: CDR1 MDHEN, CDR2 SYDVKM. The CDR3 nucleotides are TGTGCCAGCAGCTCCCAGCAGGAAGCGGGAGGGTTAACCGGGGAGCTGTTTTTT. Protein sequence: CASSSQQEAGGLTGELFF. The full variable domain, completed using reference TRBV28 and TRBJ2-2, is DVKVTQSSRYLVKRTGEKVFLECVQDMDHENMFWYRQDPGLGLRLIYFSYDVKMKEKGDIPEGYSVSREKKERFSLILESASTNQTSMYLCASSSQQEAGGLTGELFFGEGSRLTVL.